The entry that follows covers one TCR beta chain sequence. The data were produced by immunoSEQ multiplex PCR, yet TCRdb's version contains in-frame clones alone and is incomplete. The table shows around 95,000 clones, with over 75% occurring only once. Trimming at V came to 6 bases and at J to 2 bases, leaving 5 bases not matched to a gene. Germline CDR1 and CDR2: LNHDA and SQIVND (reference sequence). The CDR3 totals 14 residues. No infections or other immune events were documented during collection. The data were obtained in a study of identifying expanded T cells in peripheral blood. The sequencing input was blood. This sequence joins TRBV19 and TRBJ1-1, with TRBD1 matching over 8 bases. This clonotype was obtained from a person aged 18 to 70 in good health. The CDR3 sequence is CASRLQGANTEAFF. The CDR3 bases are TGTGCCAGTAGGCTCCAGGGGGCCAACACTGAAGCTTTCTTT.